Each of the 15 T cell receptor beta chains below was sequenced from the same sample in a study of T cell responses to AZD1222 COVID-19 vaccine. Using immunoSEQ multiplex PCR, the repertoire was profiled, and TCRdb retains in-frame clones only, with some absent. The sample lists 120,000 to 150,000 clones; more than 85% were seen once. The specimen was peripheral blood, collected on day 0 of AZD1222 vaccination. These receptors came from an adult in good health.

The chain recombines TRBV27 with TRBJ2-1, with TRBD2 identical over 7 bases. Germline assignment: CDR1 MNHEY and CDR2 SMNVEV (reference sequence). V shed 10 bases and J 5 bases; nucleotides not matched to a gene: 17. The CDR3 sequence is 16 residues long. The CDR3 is CATRSGTVEEDNEQFF. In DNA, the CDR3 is TGTGCCACCCGAAGCGGGACGGTGGAGGAGGACAATGAGCAGTTCTTC.

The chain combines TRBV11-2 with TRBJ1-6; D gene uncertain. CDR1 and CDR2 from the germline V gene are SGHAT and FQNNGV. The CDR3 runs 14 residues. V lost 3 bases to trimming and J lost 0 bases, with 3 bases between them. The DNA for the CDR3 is TGTGCCAGCAGCTTTGGCTCCTATAATTCACCCCTCCACTTT. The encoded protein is CASSFGSYNSPLHF.

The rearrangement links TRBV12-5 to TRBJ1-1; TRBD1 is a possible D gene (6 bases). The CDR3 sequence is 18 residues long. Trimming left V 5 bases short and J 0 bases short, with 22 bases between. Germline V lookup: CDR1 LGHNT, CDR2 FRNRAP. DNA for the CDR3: TGTGCTAGTGGTCCCCGGCCCGGGCAGGGGACCATGAACACTGAAGCTTTCTTT. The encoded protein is CASGPRPGQGTMNTEAFF.

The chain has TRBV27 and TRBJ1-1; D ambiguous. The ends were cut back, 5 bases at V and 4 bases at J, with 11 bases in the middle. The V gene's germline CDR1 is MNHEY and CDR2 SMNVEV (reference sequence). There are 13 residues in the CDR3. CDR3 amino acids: CASSQRAGTEAFF. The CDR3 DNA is TGTGCCAGCAGTCAGAGGGCTGGCACTGAAGCTTTCTTT.

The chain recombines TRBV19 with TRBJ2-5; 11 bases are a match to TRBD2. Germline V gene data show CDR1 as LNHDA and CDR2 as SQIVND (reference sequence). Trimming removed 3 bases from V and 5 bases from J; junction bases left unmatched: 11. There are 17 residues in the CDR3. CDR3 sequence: CASSILTTSGEGETQYF. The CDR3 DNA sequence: TGTGCCAGTAGTATCCTAACGACTAGCGGGGAGGGTGAGACCCAGTACTTC.

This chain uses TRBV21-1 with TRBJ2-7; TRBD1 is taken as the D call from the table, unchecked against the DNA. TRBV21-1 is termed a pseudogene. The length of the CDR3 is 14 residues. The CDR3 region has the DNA TGTGCCAGCAGCAAGTTAGGACAGCACTACGAGCAGTACTTC. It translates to CASSKLGQHYEQYF.

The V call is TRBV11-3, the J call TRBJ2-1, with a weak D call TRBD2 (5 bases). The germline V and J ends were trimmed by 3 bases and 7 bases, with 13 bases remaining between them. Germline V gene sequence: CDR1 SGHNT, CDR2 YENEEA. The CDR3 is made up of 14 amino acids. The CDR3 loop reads CASSLPGRGNEQFF. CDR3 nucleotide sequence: TGTGCCAGCAGCTTGCCGGGCCGGGGAAATGAGCAGTTCTTC.

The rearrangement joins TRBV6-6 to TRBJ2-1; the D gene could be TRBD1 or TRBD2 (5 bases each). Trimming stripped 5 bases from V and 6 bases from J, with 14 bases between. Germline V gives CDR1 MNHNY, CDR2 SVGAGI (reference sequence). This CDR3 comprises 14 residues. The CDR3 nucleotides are TGTGCCAGCAGTAACCCGGGACGGACCAATGAGCAGTTCTTC. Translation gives CASSNPGRTNEQFF.

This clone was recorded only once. CDR3 DNA sequence: TGTGCCAGCTCACTCCACAGCGGGTTGAACACCGGGGAGCTGTTTTTT. Translation: CASSLHSGLNTGELFF. This chain uses TRBV18 with TRBJ2-2; a weak D match, TRBD2 (6 bases). V lost 4 bases to trimming and J lost 1 base, with 13 bases between them. Germline CDR1 reads KGHSH; CDR2 reads LQKENI. This CDR3 region has 16 residues.

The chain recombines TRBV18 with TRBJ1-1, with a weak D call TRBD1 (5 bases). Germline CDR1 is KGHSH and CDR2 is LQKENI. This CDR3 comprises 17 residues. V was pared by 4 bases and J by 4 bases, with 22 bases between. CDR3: CASSHTGTAYGGTEAFF. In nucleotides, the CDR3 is TGTGCCAGCTCACACACCGGGACTGCCTATGGAGGCACTGAAGCTTTCTTT.

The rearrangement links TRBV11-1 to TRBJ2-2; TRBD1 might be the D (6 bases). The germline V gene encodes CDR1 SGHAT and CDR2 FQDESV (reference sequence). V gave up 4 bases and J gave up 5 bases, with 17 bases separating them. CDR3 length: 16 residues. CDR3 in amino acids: CASSSTQGGPTGELFF. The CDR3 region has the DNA TGTGCCAGCAGCTCGACACAGGGCGGTCCTACCGGGGAGCTGTTTTTT.

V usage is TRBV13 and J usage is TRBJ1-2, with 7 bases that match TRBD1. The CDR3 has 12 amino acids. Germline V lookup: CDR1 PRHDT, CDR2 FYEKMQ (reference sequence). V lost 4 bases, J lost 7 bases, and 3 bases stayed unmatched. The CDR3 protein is CASSSGTVGYTF. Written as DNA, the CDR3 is TGTGCCAGCAGCTCCGGGACAGTTGGCTACACCTTC.

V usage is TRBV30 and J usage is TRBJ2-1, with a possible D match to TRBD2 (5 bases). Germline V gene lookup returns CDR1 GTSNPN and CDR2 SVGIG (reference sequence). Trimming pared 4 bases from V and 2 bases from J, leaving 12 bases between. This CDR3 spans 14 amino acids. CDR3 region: CAWIFGGPYNEQFF. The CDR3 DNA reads TGTGCCTGGATCTTCGGAGGCCCCTACAATGAGCAGTTCTTC.

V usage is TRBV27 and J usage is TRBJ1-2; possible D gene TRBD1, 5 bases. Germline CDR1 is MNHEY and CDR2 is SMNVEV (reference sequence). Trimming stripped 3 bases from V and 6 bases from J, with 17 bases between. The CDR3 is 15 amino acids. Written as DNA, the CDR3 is TGTGCCAGCAGTTTTATTATGAGGGGCGAGGATGGCTACACCTTC. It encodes CASSFIMRGEDGYTF.

The CDR3 nucleotides read TGTGCCAGCAGCACCCGGACAGGGGAAAAACTGTTTTTT. Translated, it gives CASSTRTGEKLFF. The gene calls are TRBV7-2 and TRBJ1-4; TRBD1 agrees at 8 bases. Germline trimming cut 5 bases from V and 8 bases from J; bases unmatched to any gene: 4. CDR1 SGHTA and CDR2 FQGNSA come from the germline V gene. This CDR3 has 13 amino acids.